These T cell receptor beta chains were read from a single sample in a study of CXCR3-negative and CXCR3-positive naive CD8 T cells. TCRdb derives one entry per CDR3 protein from the 5' RACE reads, leaving out DNA. Its listing shows about 80,000 distinct CDR3 sequences. The sequencing input was naive CXCR3- CD8+ T cells from blood. All receptors come from a human donor in good health. Some clones in this sample may be carry-over from other donors' samples. The CDR3 runs from the conserved cysteine through the conserved F or W. Fields, in order: J gene, V gene, CDR3 protein.

>TRBJ2-1|TRBV7-3
CASSTGTSGRANNEQFF
>TRBJ2-7|TRBV7-9
CASSSSDKDEQYF
>TRBJ2-1|TRBV29-1
CSAILAYEQFF
>TRBJ2-2|TRBV5-5
CASSFGTGSANTGELFF
>TRBJ2-4|TRBV28
CASSLNWRDATTIQYF
>TRBJ2-1|TRBV6-2/TRBV6-3
CASCSGREANEQFF
>TRBJ2-2|TRBV6-4
CASSDGLGGELFF
>TRBJ1-1|TRBV28
CASSLNPGQGSHTEAFF
>TRBJ2-7|TRBV9
CASSVGQGAAVQYF
>TRBJ2-4|TRBV7-9
CASSPPGGGHPFF
>TRBJ2-2|TRBV29-1
CSVRRATDAAGELFF